This is a list of T cell receptor beta chains from one sample in a study of CD8 T cells in Susac syndrome. TCRdb independently ran MiXCR on the immunoSEQ multiplex PCR reads; one entry per CDR3 protein. The sample carries about 240,000 distinct CDR3 sequences, 96% recorded once. The specimen was CD4+ T cells from PBMCs. The source is a human donor with Susac syndrome. The CDR3 runs from the conserved cysteine through the conserved F or W. D genes are given only for firm matches. Clone sizes are given selectively: once, few, many, or a class where the clone is expanded.

clone size,D gene,J gene,V gene,CDR3 length,CDR3 DNA,CDR3 protein
-,TRBD2,TRBJ2-7,TRBV20-1,13,TGCAGTGCTCTAGCGGGAGGTTCCTACGAGCAGTACTTC,CSALAGGSYEQYF
-,TRBD1,TRBJ1-4,TRBV5-4,14,TGTGCCAGCAGCTTGCAGGGGGCGATTGAAAAACTGTTTTTT,CASSLQGAIEKLFF
-,-,TRBJ1-2,TRBV2,13,TGTGCCATCCCCACCAGGGACGACTATGGCTACACCTTC,CAIPTRDDYGYTF
-,TRBD2,TRBJ2-1,TRBV20-1,14,TGCAGTGCTGCTCGGACTAGCGCCGACAATGAGCAGTTCTTC,CSAARTSADNEQFF
-,-,TRBJ1-1,TRBV30,13,TGTGCCTGGAGTGCGGGGGGGAACACTGAAGCTTTCTTT,CAWSAGGNTEAFF
-,-,TRBJ1-1,TRBV13,14,TGTGCCAGCAGCTTTTCACGGAAGAACACTGAAGCTTTCTTT,CASSFSRKNTEAFF
-,TRBD2,TRBJ2-3,TRBV29-1,16,TGCAGCGTTGTTCTAGCGGGAGATGGTAGCACAGATACGCAGTATTTT,CSVVLAGDGSTDTQYF
-,-,TRBJ2-4,TRBV5-1,16,TGCGCCAGCAGCAACTTGGGGCAGGGAGGTAGGAACATTCAGTACTTC,CASSNLGQGGRNIQYF
-,-,TRBJ1-1,TRBV3-1,14,TGTGCCAGCAGCCAAGATCTCGCGAACACTGAAGCTTTCTTT,CASSQDLANTEAFF
-,-,TRBJ2-5,TRBV7-3,15,TGTGCCAGCAGCTTAAAAGGGGTAGAACAAGAGACCCAGTACTTC,CASSLKGVEQETQYF
-,-,TRBJ2-3,TRBV20-1,13,TGCAGTGCTAGTGCGGGAAACACAGATACGCAGTATTTT,CSASAGNTDTQYF
-,TRBD1,TRBJ1-2,TRBV30,13,TGTGCCTGGAGTGTAAGGACAGGGGACGGCTACACCTTC,CAWSVRTGDGYTF
once,-,TRBJ2-1,TRBV20-1,17,TGCAGTGCTAGAGGTGTCTCCCCAGGTTCTCCCTACAATGAGCAGTTCTTC,CSARGVSPGSPYNEQFF
-,-,TRBJ2-1,TRBV12-3/TRBV12-4,12,TGTGCCAGCAGTTTTCAGGTATATGAGCAGTTCTTC,CASSFQVYEQFF
-,-,TRBJ1-1,TRBV7-9,13,TGTGCCAGCAGCTTCCAGGGCGGCACTGAAGCTTTCTTT,CASSFQGGTEAFF
-,TRBD1,TRBJ2-2,TRBV29-1,14,TGCAGCGTTGAGGGACAGGAAAACACCGGGGAGCTGTTTTTT,CSVEGQENTGELFF
-,-,TRBJ2-7,TRBV28,15,TGTGCCAGCAATATCCCGGGACACCAAGCGGGCGAGCAGTACTTC,CASNIPGHQAGEQYF
-,-,TRBJ2-1,TRBV21-1,16,TGTGCCAGCAGCAAAGCCTGGACTAGCGGGAGCAATGAGCAGTTCTTC,CASSKAWTSGSNEQFF
-,-,TRBJ1-2,TRBV15,14,TGTGCCACCAGCAGAGATAGGGGGGCGGCTGGCTACACCTTC,CATSRDRGAAGYTF
-,TRBD2,TRBJ2-7,TRBV7-2,18,TGTGCCAGCAGCTTAGATAGGCGGGAGCGGGATGGATTCTACGAGCAGTACTTC,CASSLDRRERDGFYEQYF
-,-,TRBJ1-2,TRBV29-1,14,TGCAGCGTCCCACGGGAAGGGTTGAGGTATGGCTACACCTTC,CSVPREGLRYGYTF
-,-,TRBJ2-4,TRBV20-1,15,TGCAGTGCTACTCGGAGGGGACGGGCCAAAAACATTCAGTACTTC,CSATRRGRAKNIQYF
-,TRBD1,TRBJ2-7,TRBV2,14,TGTGCCAGCAGGGGGACAGGGGGCACCTACGAGCAGTACTTC,CASRGTGGTYEQYF
-,-,TRBJ2-1,TRBV27,14,TGTGCCAGCAGTTTAGGGACACCATACAATGAGCAGTTCTTC,CASSLGTPYNEQFF
-,-,TRBJ2-3,TRBV12-3/TRBV12-4,11,TGTGCCAGCAGCCCCCGGGATACGCAGTATTTT,CASSPRDTQYF
-,-,TRBJ2-5,TRBV5-1,13,TGCGCCAGCAGCTTAGGCGATGGAGAGACCCAGTACTTC,CASSLGDGETQYF
-,-,TRBJ2-7,TRBV28,12,TGTGCCAGCAGATCCTCCTTTTACGAGCAGTACTTC,CASRSSFYEQYF
-,-,TRBJ1-1,TRBV20-1,12,TGCAGTGCTAGCCCGAGTGTGAACGGAGCTTTCTTT,CSASPSVNGAFF
-,-,TRBJ1-1,TRBV20-1,14,TGCAGTGCTAGATGGGCAGGGATGAACACTGAAGCTTTCTTT,CSARWAGMNTEAFF
-,-,TRBJ1-1,TRBV5-4,14,TGTGCCAGCAGCTTCCAGGGTGTTAACACTGAAGCTTTCTTT,CASSFQGVNTEAFF
-,-,TRBJ2-7,TRBV7-2,14,TGTGCCAGCAGCTCAGGGATACAGTTTACCCAGCAGTACTTC,CASSSGIQFTQQYF
-,TRBD1,TRBJ2-1,TRBV4-2,15,TGTGCCAGCAGCCAACCGGGACAGGGTAGTGGTGAGCAGTTCTTC,CASSQPGQGSGEQFF
-,-,TRBJ2-1,TRBV4-1,15,TGCGCCAGCAGCCAAGATTTGGGCAGTCTGGCGAGGCAGTTCTTC,CASSQDLGSLARQFF
-,TRBD2,TRBJ2-7,TRBV11-2,16,TGTGCCAGCAGCTTCTATTGGACTAGCGGGGAGTACGAGCAGTACTTC,CASSFYWTSGEYEQYF
-,-,TRBJ2-7,TRBV20-1,12,TGCAGTGCTAGAGGGGCGGGAATCGAGCAGTACTTC,CSARGAGIEQYF
once,-,TRBJ2-5,TRBV20-1,13,TGCAGTGCTAGGGGCGGACCTTTGGAGACCCAGTACTTC,CSARGGPLETQYF
-,-,TRBJ2-2,TRBV30,13,TGTGCCTGGAGTGGTACGAACACCGGGGAGCTGTTTTTT,CAWSGTNTGELFF
-,TRBD2,TRBJ2-3,TRBV4-1,19,TGCGCCAGCCTTGGACCTAGCGGGAGACCAAAGCAAGGCACAGATACGCAGTATTTT,CASLGPSGRPKQGTDTQYF
-,TRBD2,TRBJ2-5,TRBV3-1,14,TGTGCCAGCACCATTAGCGGGGTACAAGAGACCCAGTACTTC,CASTISGVQETQYF
-,TRBD2,TRBJ2-1,TRBV9,14,TGTGCCAGCACCCCAGCGGGAGAGTACAATGAGCAGTTCTTC,CASTPAGEYNEQFF
-,-,TRBJ1-4,TRBV20-1,14,TGCAGTGCTCGAAGTGACAGGTCCGGGAAAAAACTGTTTTTT,CSARSDRSGKKLFF
-,-,TRBJ1-1,TRBV2,14,TGTGCCAGCAGTGAGGGGGTCGTGAACACTGAAGCTTTCTTT,CASSEGVVNTEAFF
-,TRBD2,TRBJ2-1,TRBV29-1,14,TGCAGCGTTGAAAAGACTAGCGGGATCAATGAGCAGTTCTTC,CSVEKTSGINEQFF
-,TRBD1,TRBJ1-1,TRBV5-1,16,TGCGCCAGCAGCTCGGGGACAGGAGGACGCGGGACTGAAGCTTTCTTT,CASSSGTGGRGTEAFF
-,-,TRBJ1-5,TRBV20-1,12,TGCAGTGCTAGGCCGGGGAATCAGCCCCAGCATTTT,CSARPGNQPQHF
-,-,TRBJ1-2,TRBV30,14,TGTGCCTGGAGTGTACGTTGGGGGGAGGGAGGCTACACCTTC,CAWSVRWGEGGYTF